This record concerns one TCR beta chain sequence. No antigen is known for it. No per-base quality is available; no much larger clone lies one base away. From the cysteine through the phenylalanine, the CDR3 covers 17 amino acids. CDR3 DNA is the only sequence kept; it has 51 bases, read in frame from the first base. Preparation of the library involved the immunoSEQ multiplex PCR assay. In TCRdb, the immuneACCESS table is reduced to in-frame sequences with V and J assigned. These tables do not hold every clone; where another copy was compared, an unresolved V gene accounts for under half, and the others remain unexplained. The sample table holds roughly 100,000 clones, of which almost 96% were seen once. The leading ten clones occupy 0.2% to 0.25% of the sample. The sample is drawn from a study of technical replicates of blood from a handful of donors (dated by TCRdb to about 2017).

The sequence derives from a human donor in good health. Sequenced sample: T cells isolated from PBMCs. The chain is encoded by TRBV21-1 joined to TRBJ1-4; the table's D call of TRBD1 was not tested on the DNA. TRBV21-1 is a recognized pseudogene. The nucleotides are TGTGCCAGCAGCAAAGAACGTTTGGGACAGGGAAATGAAAAACTGTTTTTT. The encoded protein is CASSKERLGQGNEKLFF.